Sequencing of this T cell receptor beta chain was carried out in a study of shared clonotypes between healthy human individuals. Study results and caveats: Larger estimated richness was generally seen in naive subsets than in memory subsets. Naive CD4 clonotypes overlapped across a handful of donors at about 5.3%.

The CDR3 runs 14 residues. V dropped 7 bases and J dropped 0 bases, with 12 bases sitting between them. Looked up from germline, CDR1 is MDHEN and CDR2 is SYDVKM. TCRdb keeps only in-frame clones here, not all; method: immunoSEQ multiplex PCR. There are millions of clones in the sample; 90% to 95% occur only once, and 0.1% to 0.15% lies in the top ten. With regard to this clone: Its antigen is unidentified.

The sample taken for sequencing was naive CD4+ T cells sorted from blood. Subset meaning: CD45RA+ positively selected. This TCR came from a man aged 18 to 35 in good health. The chain has TRBV28 and TRBJ1-1; D possibly corresponds to TRBD1 (5 bases). The CDR3 region is CASTLRTLNTEAFF. The DNA of the CDR3 is TGTGCCAGCACCTTACGGACACTGAACACTGAAGCTTTCTTT.